The rows below give T cell receptor beta chains drawn from one sample of a study of T cell responses to AZD1222 COVID-19 vaccine. TCRdb's table, derived via immunoSEQ multiplex PCR, lists solely in-frame clones and lacks some. Of 85,000 to 100,000 clones detected, approximately 91% appear once; the ten largest clones hold 20% to 25%. The sequences come from peripheral blood, collected on day 0 of AZD1222 vaccination. These TCRs come from an adult in good health. CDR3s include the opening cysteine and the closing phenylalanine or tryptophan. A D gene is named only where the DNA matches it firmly. The size entry is marked missing in some rows and otherwise reads once, few, many or a size class.

j_call,v_call,d_call,clone_size,cdr3_nt,cdr3_aa
TRBJ2-7,TRBV27,TRBD1,.,TGTGCCAGCAGACCGACAGGGGGGACAGGCAACGAGCAGTACTTC,CASRPTGGTGNEQYF
TRBJ1-2,TRBV12-3/TRBV12-4,TRBD1,.,TGTGCCAGCAGCGGACAGGGCTATGGCTACACCTTC,CASSGQGYGYTF
TRBJ2-3,TRBV5-1,TRBD2,.,TGCGCCAGCAGCTTGGTAGCGGGGGTCCCAGGCGGTAGCACAGATACGCAGTATTTT,CASSLVAGVPGGSTDTQYF
TRBJ2-3,TRBV14,TRBD1,.,TGTGCCAGCAGCCTGCGACAGGGGGATGGTACGCAGTATTTT,CASSLRQGDGTQYF
TRBJ1-1,TRBV2,.,once,TGTGCCAGCAGGGGGGATGGCACTGAAGCTTTCTTT,CASRGDGTEAFF
TRBJ1-3,TRBV7-2,.,.,TGTGCCAGCAGCATGAGACAGGTCAACTCTGGAAACACCATATATTTT,CASSMRQVNSGNTIYF
TRBJ1-4,TRBV18,.,once,TGTGCCAGCTCACCAGAGGGGGGGACTGAAAAACTGTTTTTT,CASSPEGGTEKLFF
TRBJ1-1,TRBV5-1,.,.,TGCGCCAGCAGCTTGGCCTTCGGCGCTTGGCAGGAAGCTTTCTTT,CASSLAFGAWQEAFF
TRBJ2-2,TRBV4-3,.,.,TGCGCCAGCAGCTACGAACAGGGACGGTACACCGGGGAGCTGTTTTTT,CASSYEQGRYTGELFF
TRBJ1-5,TRBV28,TRBD1,.,TGTGCCAGCAGTTCGACCGGGACAGGGTCCAATCAGCCCCAGCATTTT,CASSSTGTGSNQPQHF
TRBJ1-1,TRBV18,.,.,TGTGCCAGCTCACCAAGGGACATACACGAAGGGAGCACTGAAGCTTTCTTT,CASSPRDIHEGSTEAFF
TRBJ1-1,TRBV19,.,.,TGTGCCACCGTGTCCGGGGCAGGGTGGTACACTGAAGCTTTCTTT,CATVSGAGWYTEAFF
TRBJ2-1,TRBV2,.,few,TGTGCCAGCAGTAGTGGTTCAGGGTATTATGAGCAGTTCTTC,CASSSGSGYYEQFF
TRBJ2-6,TRBV9,.,.,TGTGCCAGCAGAGCTTCTGTAGGGGGCTCTGGGGCCAACGTCCTGACTTTC,CASRASVGGSGANVLTF
TRBJ2-1,TRBV7-3,.,.,TGTGCCAGCAGCTCCCTGGGGACAAAACCGTTCTTC,CASSSLGTKPFF
TRBJ2-6,TRBV2,.,once,TGTGCCAGCTTGGGGAATTGGGACTCTGGGGCCAACGTCCTGACTTTC,CASLGNWDSGANVLTF
TRBJ1-3,TRBV7-9,.,.,TGTGCCAGCAGCCAGGACAGCGTGGCCATATATTTT,CASSQDSVAIYF
TRBJ1-2,TRBV6-6,TRBD1,.,TGTGCCAGCAAGTCGAGGGACAGCTTCTATGGCTACACCTTC,CASKSRDSFYGYTF
TRBJ1-2,TRBV6-6,.,.,TGTGCCAGCAGTTTGGCCAGGGGTTATGGCTACACCTTC,CASSLARGYGYTF
TRBJ2-1,TRBV5-1,.,.,TGCGCCAGCAGCTTACGCGGGGATGAGCAGTTCTTC,CASSLRGDEQFF
TRBJ2-2,TRBV7-3,TRBD2,.,TGTGCCACCAGACTAGCGGGGGTAAACACCGGGGAGCTGTTTTTT,CATRLAGVNTGELFF
TRBJ2-7,TRBV7-2,TRBD2,.,TGTGCCAGCAGCTTAAGCGGGGGGTCTCTCGAGCAGTACTTC,CASSLSGGSLEQYF